This section outlines one T cell receptor (beta chain) sequence together with its context. This receptor's antigen is unknown. No base quality values were provided; no much bigger clone lies one nucleotide off. This sample is drawn from a study of blood T cell repertoires in COVID-19 (dated by TCRdb to the early 2020s). Study-wide context: The collaborator samples originated in the United States, Italy and Spain and spanned the acute and convalescent phases of COVID-19. The material from the prospective study consisted of cDNA or gDNA derived from T cells, B-cell-depleted T cells, or PBMCs. Subjects who had been exposed to COVID-19, were actively infected with it, or had recovered from it provided the deeply sampled blood TCRbeta repertoires that made up the dataset. HLA class I and class II types, where available, came from metadata supplied by the sample provider rather than from assay-based typing. The repertoires were released in a freely available public database meant as a resource for research on the immune response to SARS-CoV-2. Sample metadata almost always included a de-identified subject ID, COVID-19 status, age in years and sex. Samples came from the ongoing ImmuneRACE study (first 160 participants) plus 1,254 subjects from 6 global collaborators.

General study outcomes and caveats: Clinical and demographic metadata were provided uncurated, with the amount varying by source and participant.

The germline V gene specifies SNHLY as CDR1 and FYNNEI as CDR2. The V and J ends are trimmed by 7 bases and 8 bases, leaving 14 bases between them. Taken from cysteine to phenylalanine, the CDR3 has 12 residues. Left in the record is the CDR3 DNA by itself, 36 bases read in frame from the first base. TCRbeta CDR3 regions were amplified from genomic DNA using the immunoSEQ Assay, a bias-controlled multiplex PCR. As for the original processing: The number of nucleated cells in each sample was estimated by amplification of reference gene primers within the assay. To quantify the absolute abundance of each unique TCRbeta CDR3 rearrangement, sequence reads were collapsed and filtered. For each sample, productive Simpson clonality was calculated as the square root of Simpson's diversity index across productive rearrangements. TCRdb mirrors the immuneACCESS table, restricted to in-frame sequences. Some clones are absent from its copies; in checked studies, under half trace to an unresolved V gene, and the reason for the others is unknown. V and J calls and clone size follow that table, whereas D and trimming were derived from the DNA. Recorded for this sample are more than 85,000 clones; more than 70% of them occurred a single time. 24% of the sample is in the top ten clones.

The collaborating institutions used their own protocols to collect whole blood in K2EDTA tubes. For TCRbeta analysis, collaborator samples were shipped as frozen whole blood, as isolated PBMCs, or as DNA extracted from either sample type. The clonotype was recovered from a man aged 65 to 85 with acute or convalescent COVID-19. Sequencing was performed on peripheral blood. The sequence joins TRBV2 to TRBJ1-2, with TRBD1 perhaps the D gene, on 5 matching bases. The CDR3 reads as follows: CASTIQGRGYTF. The DNA is as follows: TGTGCCAGCACTATCCAGGGTCGCGGCTACACCTTC. The variable domain in full, with residues beyond the CDR3 obtained from the reference TRBV2 and TRBJ1-2 genes, is EPEVTQTPSHQVTQMGQEVILRCVPISNHLYFYWYRQILGQKVEFLVSFYNNEISEKSEIFDDQFSVERPDGSNFTLKIRSTKLEDSAMYFCASTIQGRGYTFGSGTRLTVV.